These 2 T cell receptor beta chains share one sample of origin, sequenced in a study of CD8+CD57+ T cells in acquired aplastic anemia. Investigators profiled TCR beta VDJ and CDR3 from genomic DNA template. TCRdb redid the calling of the reads with MiXCR, one entry per CDR3 protein. The top ten clones hold roughly 62% of a sample with roughly 220,000 distinct CDR3 sequences, over 55% of them seen once. Selection for sequencing was limited to patients who had shown CD8+CD57+ cell expansion by flow cytometry. Sequencing was carried out using sorted CD4+, CD8+, or CD8+CD57+ T cells (not recorded which) from PBMCs. These TCRs come from a human donor with aplastic anemia.

This rearrangement joins TRBV29-1 to TRBJ2-1; D remains ambiguous. The V end lost 6 bases, the J end lost 3 bases, and 18 bases lay between the germline ends. The germline V gene has CDR1 SQVTM and CDR2 ANQGSEA. The CDR3 covers 15 residues. For the CDR3, the DNA is TGCAGCGTCCGTTCTCCAAGGTCCCTCTACAATGAGCAGTTCTTC. This translates into CSVRSPRSLYNEQFF.

The count of this clonotype is one. The chain joins TRBV6-5 to TRBJ1-1; D might be TRBD1 (5 bases). Per germline, CDR1 MNHEY and CDR2 SVGAGI. This CDR3 contains 12 residues. V lost 2 bases to trimming and J lost 5 bases, with 6 bases between them. The CDR3 is CASSYEGTEAFF. CDR3 DNA sequence: TGTGCCAGCAGTTACGAGGGGACTGAAGCTTTCTTT.